The 16 T cell receptor beta chains below were found in one sample sequenced in a study of sequential checkpoint blockade in melanoma. Here immunoSEQ multiplex PCR was the method, and the copy in TCRdb shows in-frame clones only, minus some. The table lists over 15,000 clones, around 69% of them singletons. The treatment is: randomized to nivolumab then ipilimumab (arm A) or the reverse (arm B). This sample comprised CD8+ T cells sorted from blood (inferred from file names), obtained from a patient given nivolumab and ipilimumab in sequence. The receptors stem from a human donor with melanoma.

The count of this clone is one. The chain links TRBV5-1 to TRBJ2-7; possible D gene TRBD2, 5 bases. Germline loops: CDR1 SGHRS, CDR2 YFSETQ. The CDR3 runs 15 residues. Trimming left V 0 bases short and J 4 bases short, with 14 bases between. CDR3 residues: CASSLGEGSPYEQYF. The CDR3 coding sequence is TGCGCCAGCAGCTTGGGAGAGGGATCCCCATACGAGCAGTACTTC.

CDR3 region: CASSEWEREGNEQFF. For the CDR3, the DNA is TGTGCCAGCAGTGAATGGGAGCGGGAGGGCAATGAGCAGTTCTTC. J is TRBJ2-1 and V is TRBV6-4, with 10 bases lining up with TRBD2. V trimming: 3 bases; J trimming: 6 bases; junction bases outside the gene matches: 5. The germline gives CDR1 MRHNA, CDR2 SNTAGT. The CDR3 is 15 residues long.

The rearrangement uses TRBV7-9 and TRBJ1-5; no firm D call. V was pared by 5 bases and J by 0 bases, with 11 bases between. Per the germline V gene, CDR1 is SEHNR and CDR2 is FQNEAQ (reference sequence). The CDR3 is 15 residues long. CDR3 DNA sequence: TGTGCCAGCAGCCGCTCGGACTATAGCAATCAGCCCCAGCATTTT. It translates to CASSRSDYSNQPQHF.

The chain couples TRBV11-2 to TRBJ1-1, with TRBD1 matching over 9 bases. The length of the CDR3 is 16 residues. CDR1 SGHAT and CDR2 FQNNGV come from the germline V gene. With 2 bases clipped from V and 3 bases from J, the junction kept 7 bases outside the gene matches. CDR3 DNA sequence: TGTGCCAGCAGCTTACGACCGGGACAGGGCTACACTGAAGCTTTCTTT. It codes for CASSLRPGQGYTEAFF.

J is TRBJ2-7 and V is TRBV4-1; weak D call: TRBD1 (5 bases). CDR1 is MGHRA and CDR2 is YSYEKL in the germline V gene. The CDR3 has 15 amino acids. V was shortened by 0 bases and J by 2 bases, with 11 bases between the two germline ends. Here the CDR3 DNA reads TGCGCCAGCAGCCAAGATAAAGGGGTCACCTACGAGCAGTACTTC. Translated: CASSQDKGVTYEQYF.

The rearrangement links TRBV7-8 to TRBJ2-7; tentatively, D is TRBD1 (6 bases). Trimming shortened V by 5 bases and J by 7 bases, and 12 bases separated the two germline ends. The CDR3 runs to 12 residues. Germline V gene data show CDR1 as SGHVS and CDR2 as FQNEAQ. The CDR3 region has the DNA TGTGCCAGCAGCGCCAACAGGGTTGAGCAGTACTTC. Its protein product is CASSANRVEQYF.

This clone is medium-sized. The gene calls are TRBV19 and TRBJ1-1, with 8 bases lining up with TRBD1. The germline V gene encodes CDR1 LNHDA and CDR2 SQIVND (reference sequence). The ends lost 5 bases at V and 0 bases at J; junction bases unmatched: 8. There are 16 residues in the CDR3. In DNA form, the CDR3 reads TGTGCCAGTAGTTTGGGGACAGGCTCAATGAACACTGAAGCTTTCTTT. As protein: CASSLGTGSMNTEAFF.

The chain combines TRBV4-3 with TRBJ2-1; a possible D gene is TRBD2 (5 bases). Germline CDR1 is LGHNA and CDR2 is YSLEER. V lost 4 bases and J 0 bases, leaving 16 bases between the germline ends. This CDR3 comprises 17 residues. The CDR3, as DNA: TGCGCCAGCAGCCTCGGGGTAGCAGTCCCCTCCTACAATGAGCAGTTCTTC. Protein product: CASSLGVAVPSYNEQFF.

The V gene is TRBV11-3, the J gene TRBJ2-3; 10 bases are a match to TRBD1. This CDR3 has 16 residues. Germline CDR1 is SGHNT and CDR2 is YENEEA. The V segment lost 5 bases and the J segment 2 bases; nucleotides outside the gene matches: 7. CDR3: CASSPRTGGDTDTQYF. The CDR3 nucleotides read TGTGCCAGCAGCCCCAGGACAGGGGGGGACACAGATACGCAGTATTTT.

This clone was seen a handful of times. V usage is TRBV19 and J usage is TRBJ1-3; 7 positions agree with TRBD1. The germline CDR1 and CDR2 sequences are LNHDA and SQIVND (reference sequence). The CDR3 consists of 18 residues. J was trimmed by 0 bases and V by 4 bases; bases with no gene match: 12. CDR3 nucleotide sequence: TGTGCCAGTAGTACCCCGACCTGGGACAGTCGCTCTGGAAACACCATATATTTT. Its translation is CASSTPTWDSRSGNTIYF.

This clone was observed a few times. CDR3 amino acids: CASSEHRDHTEAFF. In DNA form, the CDR3 reads TGCGCCAGCAGTGAGCACAGGGATCACACTGAAGCTTTCTTT. The chain combines TRBV10-1 with TRBJ1-1, with a possible D match to TRBD1 (6 bases). With 2 bases removed from V and 3 bases from J, the gap between germline ends came to 10 bases. Germline V gene data show CDR1 as WNHNN and CDR2 as SYGVQD (reference sequence). This CDR3 spans 14 amino acids.

The chain employs TRBV9 and TRBJ1-1, with 9 positions matching TRBD1. With V trimmed by 3 bases and J by 6 bases, 9 bases remained unmatched. Germline V gene data show CDR1 as SGDLS and CDR2 as YYNGEE. The CDR3 extends over 15 amino acids. The CDR3 DNA sequence: TGTGCCAGCAGCGGAGGACAGGGGAGCTTGGCTGAAGCTTTCTTT. Translation gives CASSGGQGSLAEAFF.

V and J are TRBV7-9 and TRBJ2-5, with TRBD1 identical over 9 bases. CDR3 length equals 16 residues. The V gene end was trimmed by 3 bases and the J gene end by 4 bases; junction bases not matched to a gene: 9. Germline V lookup: CDR1 SEHNR, CDR2 FQNEAQ (reference sequence). The CDR3: CASSFSRTGEGETQYF. CDR3 bases: TGTGCCAGCAGCTTCTCCCGGACAGGGGAGGGAGAGACCCAGTACTTC.

This clone was counted a few times. The chain has TRBV7-9 and TRBJ1-5; D is ambiguous. V lost 2 bases, J lost 5 bases, and 7 bases lay in between. This CDR3 comprises 13 residues. Looked up from germline, CDR1 is SEHNR and CDR2 is FQNEAQ (reference sequence). The DNA of the CDR3 is TGTGCCAGCAGCTTAAGCGCCTATCAGCCCCAGCATTTT. Translated, it gives CASSLSAYQPQHF.

V usage is TRBV6-4 and J usage is TRBJ2-1; D gene uncertain. Germline assignment: CDR1 MRHNA and CDR2 SNTAGT. Deletions cut 3 bases from V and 7 bases from J, with 13 bases between. This CDR3 spans 14 amino acids. CDR3 loop: CASSESAERNEQFF. Written as DNA, the CDR3 is TGTGCCAGCAGTGAAAGCGCTGAGAGGAATGAGCAGTTCTTC.

This clone is classed as medium-sized. The chain combines TRBV6-6 with TRBJ1-2, with 8 bases identical to TRBD1. The CDR3 is made up of 15 amino acids. V was clipped by 5 bases and J by 8 bases; unmatched bases: 13. Germline V CDR1 and CDR2: MNHNY, SVGAGI (reference sequence). The CDR3 DNA reads TGTGCCAGCAGTACGCGGACAGGGATCGCGGTGGGCTACACCTTC. Protein product: CASSTRTGIAVGYTF.